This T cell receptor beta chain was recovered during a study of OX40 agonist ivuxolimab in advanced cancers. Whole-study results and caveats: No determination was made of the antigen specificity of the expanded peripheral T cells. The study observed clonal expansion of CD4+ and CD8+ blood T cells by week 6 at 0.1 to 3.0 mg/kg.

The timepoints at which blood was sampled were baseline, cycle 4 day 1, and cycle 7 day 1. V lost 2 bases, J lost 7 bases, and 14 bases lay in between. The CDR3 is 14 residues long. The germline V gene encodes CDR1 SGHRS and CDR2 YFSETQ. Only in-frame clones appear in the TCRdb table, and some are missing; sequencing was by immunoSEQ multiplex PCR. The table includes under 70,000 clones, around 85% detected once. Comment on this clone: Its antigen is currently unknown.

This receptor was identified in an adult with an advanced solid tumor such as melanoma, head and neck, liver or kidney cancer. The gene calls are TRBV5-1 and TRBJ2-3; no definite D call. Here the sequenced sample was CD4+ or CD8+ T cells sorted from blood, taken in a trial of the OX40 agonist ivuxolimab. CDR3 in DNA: TGCGCCAGCAGCTTTTCGTGGGCGGTCAATACGCAGTATTTT. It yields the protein CASSFSWAVNTQYF. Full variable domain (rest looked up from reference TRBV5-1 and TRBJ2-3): KAGVTQTPRYLIKTRGQQVTLSCSPISGHRSVSWYQQTPGQGLQFLFEYFSETQRNKGNFPGRFSGRQFSNSRSEMNVSTLELGDSALYLCASSFSWAVNTQYFGPGTRLTVL.